These 31 T cell receptor beta chains were sequenced from one sample in a study of Tregs in tolerant kidney transplant recipients. Recipients received nonmyeloablative bone marrow transplants from related graft donors, with transient mixed chimerism. Clones were sequenced by immunoSEQ multiplex PCR, and TCRdb holds only the in-frame ones, with some missing. This repertoire includes around 15,000 clones. The sequenced sample was CD4+ T cells from blood (PBMCs), obtained 12 months after the transplant. These receptors came from a human patient who received a combined kidney and bone marrow transplant. Among the T cells, some may be from the graft donor.

Concerning this clone: The sequence runs out 3 residues before the end of the CDR3; the remainder is reconstructed from the germline J gene. The rearrangement uses TRBV30 and TRBJ2-3; the match to TRBD2 covers 13 bases. With V trimmed by 8 bases and J by 0 bases, 11 bases remained unmatched. Germline CDR1 is GTSNPN and CDR2 is SVGIG (reference sequence). The length of the CDR3 is 17 residues. The CDR3 is CAGTSGRVSSSTDTQYF. The DNA read from the CDR3 is TGTGCCGGAACTAGCGGGAGGGTTTCCTCTAGCACAGATACG.

Regarding this clone: Sequencing ends 3 residues short of the CDR3 end; the germline J gene provides the rest. This chain connects TRBV7-9 to TRBJ2-7; D is possibly TRBD1 (5 bases). The germline CDR1 and CDR2 sequences are SEHNR and FQNEAQ (reference sequence). V shed 5 bases and J shed 1 base, with 9 bases lying between them. The CDR3 extends over 13 amino acids. CDR3 sequence reads: CASSQRQSYEQYF. The part of the CDR3 DNA that was read is TGTGCCAGCAGCCAAAGACAGTCCTACGAG.

In terms of frequency, this clone is medium-sized. The read finishes 3 residues shy of the CDR3 end, and the germline J gene is used to complete it. The rearrangement joins TRBV20-1 to TRBJ2-2; 8 bases agree with TRBD2. Trimming cost V 6 bases and J 0 bases; bases outside gene matches: 9. The length of the CDR3 is 16 residues. Germline CDR1 reads DFQATT; CDR2 reads SNEGSKA (reference sequence). Incomplete CDR3 DNA: TGCAGTGCCGCCCCACTAGCGGAGCCGAACACCGGGGAG. Its translation is CSAAPLAEPNTGE. The whole CDR3 protein reads CSAAPLAEPNTGELFF.

On this clone: The read comes to an end 3 residues before the CDR3 does, leaving the germline J gene to fill in the end. The chain uses TRBV20-1 and TRBJ2-7; 9 bases are shared with TRBD2. In germline, CDR1 is DFQATT, CDR2 SNEGSKA (reference sequence). Trimming took 0 bases from V and 4 from J; bases not matched to a gene: 7. CDR3 size: 15 residues. The CDR3 reads CSARDSLAGFYEQYF. CDR3 DNA (partial): TGCAGTGCTAGAGATTCGCTAGCGGGATTTTACGAG.

In the case of this clone: From the germline J gene comes the end of the CDR3, since the read stops 3 residues before it. This rearrangement joins TRBV5-1 to TRBJ1-2, with 10 nucleotides matching TRBD1. This CDR3 has 16 residues. J lost 0 bases, V lost 3 bases, and 5 bases had no gene match. CDR1 SGHRS and CDR2 YFSETQ come from the germline V gene. CDR3 amino acids: CASSSTGGRANYGYTF. The sequenced part of the CDR3 DNA is TGCGCCAGCAGCTCGACAGGGGGCAGGGCTAACTATGGC.

On this clone: The CDR3 extends 3 residues past the end of the read, so its final part is completed from the germline J gene. V usage is TRBV20-1 and J usage is TRBJ2-7; 10 nucleotides align to TRBD2. This CDR3 has 19 residues. Germline CDR1 DFQATT, CDR2 SNEGSKA (reference sequence). J gave up 1 base and V 1 base, and 16 bases lay outside the gene matches. The CDR3 region is CSARGLGVVRTSGSYEQYF. The DNA read from the CDR3 is TGCAGTGCTAGAGGGTTGGGAGTGGTTAGGACTAGCGGATCCTACGAG.

The CDR3 is CSVDRTGMNTEAFF. CDR3 DNA, as far as it was read: TGCAGCGTTGACAGGACGGGGATGAACACTGAA. The chain combines TRBV29-1 with TRBJ1-1; D uncertain. The read ends 3 residues before the CDR3 terminus; that terminus is restored from the germline J gene. V was trimmed by 3 bases and J by 0 bases, leaving 11 bases between them. Germline V CDR1 and CDR2: SQVTM, ANQGSEA. The CDR3 runs to 14 residues.

Details on this clone: The sequence runs out 3 residues before the end of the CDR3; the remainder is reconstructed from the germline J gene. This sequence joins TRBV5-1 and TRBJ2-3; D is unresolved. Trimming shortened V by 6 bases and J by 0 bases, and 11 bases separated the two germline ends. This CDR3 is 14 amino acids long. The germline gives CDR1 SGHRS, CDR2 YFSETQ. CDR3 bases read: TGCGCCAGCAACCAGGCGTCCAGCACAGATACG. This sequence encodes CASNQASSTDT. The whole CDR3 protein reads CASNQASSTDTQYF.

Points on this clone: The read ends 3 residues before the CDR3 terminus; that terminus is restored from the germline J gene. J is TRBJ1-4 and V is TRBV18, with 9 bases aligning to TRBD1. The CDR3 is made up of 16 amino acids. The germline V gene has CDR1 KGHSH and CDR2 LQKENI. V was clipped by 1 base and J by 1 base; unmatched bases: 1. The CDR3 region is CASSPRTGVTNEKLFF. The sequenced CDR3 bases are TGTGCCAGCTCACCACGGACAGGGGTAACTAATGAAAAA.

Remarks on this clone: The read is 3 residues too short to cover the CDR3 end, so that end is filled in from the germline J gene. The V call is TRBV20-1, the J call TRBJ2-7; D might be TRBD1 (6 bases). V lost 6 bases and J 3 bases, leaving 15 bases between the germline ends. The length of the CDR3 is 13 residues. Germline assignment: CDR1 DFQATT and CDR2 SNEGSKA (reference sequence). The CDR3: CSALGHPLYEQYF. The covered CDR3 bases are TGCAGTGCCCTGGGACACCCCCTCTACGAG.

Notes on this clone: The CDR3 goes on 3 residues after the read ends, and that part is filled in from the germline J gene. V usage is TRBV5-1 and J usage is TRBJ1-4; D is unclear. This CDR3 is built from 14 residues. Germline CDR1 and CDR2: SGHRS and YFSETQ. Trimming pared 5 bases from V and 7 bases from J, leaving 15 bases between. The DNA read from the CDR3 is TGCGCCAGCAGTCCGGGGTCCCCTCGTGAAAAA. Protein: CASSPGSPREK. The whole CDR3 is CASSPGSPREKLFF. Supplemented by reference TRBV5-1 and TRBJ1-4, the full variable domain reads KAGVTQTPRYLIKTRGQQVTLSCSPISGHRSVSWYQQTPGQGLQFLFEYFSETQRNKGNFPGRFSGRQFSNSRSEMNVSTLELGDSALYLCASSPGSPREKLFFGSGTQLSVL.

With respect to this clone: The read ends 3 residues early relative to the CDR3; the germline J gene fills the gap. The chain employs TRBV2 and TRBJ2-2; 7 positions match TRBD2. The CDR3 totals 14 residues. Trimming cost V 8 bases and J 4 bases; bases outside gene matches: 7. CDR1 is SNHLY and CDR2 is FYNNEI in the germline V gene. CDR3 residues: CASGLESSTGELFF. The DNA read from the CDR3 is TGTGCCAGCGGACTAGAATCTAGCACCGGGGAG.

A remark on this clone: The read terminates 3 residues before the CDR3 end, so the remaining end is supplied by the germline J gene. The chain is built from TRBV30 and TRBJ1-6; tentative D call: TRBD1 (6 bases). The V end was cut by 3 bases, the J end by 9 bases, with 15 bases between. The CDR3 extends over 14 amino acids. Germline-derived CDR1 and CDR2 are GTSNPN and SVGIG (reference sequence). The CDR3 is CAWRGGGSGSPLHF. The CDR3 DNA, read in part, is TGTGCCTGGAGAGGGGGGGGTAGTGGTTCACCC. Complete variable domain (other parts from reference TRBV30 and TRBJ1-6): SQTIHQWPATLVQPVGSPLSLECTVEGTSNPNLYWYRQAAGRGLQLLFYSVGIGQISSEVPQNLSASRPQDRQFILSSKKLLLSDSGFYLCAWRGGGSGSPLHFGNGTRLTVT.

CDR3 protein: CASSPTTGRINYGYTF. The part of the CDR3 DNA that was read is TGCGCCAGCAGCCCGACGACAGGGAGAATAAACTATGGC. V is TRBV5-1 and J is TRBJ1-2, with 7 bases lining up with TRBD1. Coverage ceases 3 residues before the CDR3 finishes, and the germline J gene fills in the end. The germline CDR1 and CDR2 sequences are SGHRS and YFSETQ. V gave up 4 bases and J gave up 2 bases; unmatched junction bases: 11. CDR3 length: 16 amino acids.

About this clone: The read ends 3 residues before the CDR3 terminus; that terminus is restored from the germline J gene. The chain carries TRBV9 and TRBJ1-3, with a possible D match to TRBD1 (6 bases). V lost 3 bases, J lost 1 base, and 17 bases lay in between. Germline lookup yields CDR1 SGDLS and CDR2 YYNGEE. The CDR3 runs to 17 residues. The sequenced CDR3 bases are TGTGCCAGCAGCGGGGCAAAACAGGGTTTTTCTGGAAACACC. This sequence encodes CASSGAKQGFSGNT. The CDR3 reads in full as CASSGAKQGFSGNTIYF.

Of note for this clone: Read coverage stops 3 residues before the CDR3 terminus; the germline J gene supplies the remainder. The genes are TRBV2 and TRBJ2-2; the D gene is possibly TRBD2 (6 bases). CDR1 is SNHLY, CDR2 FYNNEI, per germline. Trimming took off 6 bases at V and 1 base at J, with 12 bases between the two ends. CDR3 length: 15 amino acids. The CDR3 bases that were read are TGTGCCAGCAGAACCGGGACTGTGAACACCGGGGAG. Translation: CASRTGTVNTGE. The complete CDR3 reads CASRTGTVNTGELFF.

Regarding this clone: Read coverage stops 3 residues before the CDR3 terminus; the germline J gene supplies the remainder. The chain uses TRBV20-1 and TRBJ2-7; 12 bases map to TRBD1. Germline trimming cut 5 bases from V and 3 bases from J; bases unmatched to any gene: 5. The germline V gene has CDR1 DFQATT and CDR2 SNEGSKA (reference sequence). This CDR3 contains 14 residues. CDR3 sequence: CSAGGQGANYEQYF. CDR3 DNA, as far as it was read: TGCAGTGCTGGGGGACAGGGGGCAAACTACGAG.

Turning to this clone: The read gets to within 3 residues of the CDR3 end, and the germline J gene fills in the rest. V usage is TRBV2 and J usage is TRBJ1-2, with TRBD1 matching over 8 bases. The CDR3 contains 13 residues. V gave up 5 bases and J gave up 4 bases; unmatched junction bases: 3. Germline V gene lookup returns CDR1 SNHLY and CDR2 FYNNEI. The chain's CDR3 is CASSSGQGYGYTF. CDR3 bases read: TGTGCCAGCAGTAGCGGACAGGGCTATGGC. Filled out from reference TRBV2 and TRBJ1-2, the complete variable domain reads EPEVTQTPSHQVTQMGQEVILRCVPISNHLYFYWYRQILGQKVEFLVSFYNNEISEKSEIFDDQFSVERPDGSNFTLKIRSTKLEDSAMYFCASSSGQGYGYTFGSGTRLTVV.

As regards this clone: The CDR3 is cut off 3 residues early in the read; its end comes from the germline J gene. The V gene is TRBV5-6, the J gene TRBJ1-6; possible D gene TRBD1, 6 bases. Germline CDR1 SGHDT, CDR2 YYEEEE. The CDR3 sequence is 15 residues long. The covered CDR3 bases are TGTGCCAGCAGCTTGTCTCTGGTCGGGGGGCGGTCC. Protein product: CASSLSLVGGRS. From start to end, the CDR3 is CASSLSLVGGRSLHF.

Details on this clone: The read falls 3 residues short of the CDR3 end, and the missing part is taken from the germline J gene. The gene calls are TRBV20-1 and TRBJ2-1; 11 positions agree with TRBD2. V shed 5 bases, J shed 8 bases, and the junction held 17 bases outside the gene matches. Germline lookup yields CDR1 DFQATT and CDR2 SNEGSKA (reference sequence). The CDR3 has 17 amino acids. CDR3 region: CSALLAGGPVGFHEQFF. CDR3 DNA, as far as it was read: TGCAGTGCTCTTCTAGCGGGAGGACCTGTGGGGTTCCATGAG.

Comment on this clone: The CDR3 end is not reached by the read, which stops 3 residues before it; the germline J gene fills it in. This chain uses TRBV5-4 with TRBJ2-2; 9 nucleotides line up with TRBD1. Germline V CDR1 and CDR2: SGHNT, YYREEE (reference sequence). The CDR3 covers 16 residues. V lost 3 bases, J lost 4 bases, and 7 bases stayed unmatched. The CDR3 spells CASSSKTGGFTGELFF. CDR3 DNA, as far as it was read: TGTGCCAGCAGCTCAAAGACAGGGGGTTTCACCGGGGAG.

On this clone: The missing CDR3 end, 3 residues past where the read stops, is filled in from the germline J gene. This rearrangement joins TRBV18 to TRBJ1-5; D not certain. This CDR3 has 14 amino acids. The V gene's germline CDR1 is KGHSH and CDR2 LQKENI. Trimming removed 6 bases at V and 0 bases at J, with 9 bases between. The covered CDR3 bases are TGTGCCAGCTCCGAACAGTTTAGCAATCAGCCC. Protein: CASSEQFSNQP. The entire CDR3 sequence reads CASSEQFSNQPQHF.

As regards this clone: The read terminates 3 residues ahead of where the CDR3 ends, so the germline J gene completes it. J is TRBJ1-4 and V is TRBV2; perhaps TRBD1 as D (5 bases). Germline values: CDR1 SNHLY, CDR2 FYNNEI. The CDR3 totals 12 residues. V was trimmed by 2 bases and J by 7 bases, leaving 5 bases between them. CDR3 DNA, as far as it was read: TGTGCCAGCAGTGAACAGGGTGAAAAA. Translating gives CASSEQGEK. The whole CDR3 protein reads CASSEQGEKLFF.

As to this clone: The CDR3 end is not reached by the read, which stops 3 residues before it; the germline J gene fills it in. V is TRBV19 and J is TRBJ2-7; D is possibly TRBD2 (6 bases). The CDR3 length is 13 residues. Germline CDR1 reads LNHDA; CDR2 reads SQIVND (reference sequence). V was pared by 3 bases and J by 6 bases, with 12 bases between. The CDR3 bases that were read are TGTGCCAGTAGTATTCTCCCGGGGGTCGAG. This translates into CASSILPGVE. The CDR3 in its entirety is CASSILPGVEQYF.

Concerning this clone itself: The sequence runs out 3 residues before the end of the CDR3; the remainder is reconstructed from the germline J gene. The V call is TRBV5-6, the J call TRBJ2-3; D remains ambiguous. The ends were cut back, 0 bases at V and 4 bases at J, with 9 bases in the middle. Germline V lookup: CDR1 SGHDT, CDR2 YYEEEE. The CDR3 covers 14 residues. The CDR3 bases that were read are TGTGCCAGCAGCTTGGAAGCTACCCCAGATACG. It encodes CASSLEATPDT. The entire CDR3 is CASSLEATPDTQYF. The full variable domain, with the rest looked up from reference TRBV5-6 and TRBJ2-3, is DAGVTQSPTHLIKTRGQQVTLRCSPKSGHDTVSWYQQALGQGPQFIFQYYEEEERQRGNFPDRFSGHQFPNYSSELNVNALLLGDSALYLCASSLEATPDTQYFGPGTRLTVL.

Regarding this clone: The read stops 3 residues short of the end of the CDR3; the missing end is completed from the germline J gene. The chain recombines TRBV20-1 with TRBJ2-7, with D possibly matching TRBD2 (5 bases). V was shortened by 0 bases and J by 2 bases, with 20 bases between the two germline ends. Per germline, CDR1 DFQATT and CDR2 SNEGSKA (reference sequence). CDR3 length equals 17 residues. CDR3 residues: CSARETWTVGSPYEQYF. CDR3 DNA, as far as it was read: TGCAGTGCTAGAGAAACTTGGACTGTCGGATCTCCCTACGAG.

To note about this clone: The read finishes 3 residues shy of the CDR3 end, and the germline J gene is used to complete it. The chain joins TRBV18 to TRBJ2-7, with D unclear. CDR1 and CDR2 from the germline V gene are KGHSH and LQKENI. Trimming stripped 0 bases from V and 4 bases from J, with 13 bases between. This CDR3 has 15 amino acids. Partial CDR3 DNA: TGTGCCAGCTCACCACCCACCACCCTAAAGTACGAG. Translated: CASSPPTTLKYE. The CDR3 in its entirety is CASSPPTTLKYEQYF.

As regards this clone: The observed sequence ends 3 residues before the CDR3 terminus, with the missing tail filled in from the germline J gene. The chain uses TRBV10-3 and TRBJ1-1, with 12 bases lining up with TRBD1. Germline loops: CDR1 ENHRY, CDR2 SYGVKD. The CDR3 totals 16 residues. With 6 bases clipped from V and 4 bases from J, the junction kept 9 bases outside the gene matches. CDR3 DNA (partial): TGTGCCATCAGGACGGGACAGGGGGCGCAGGGCACTGAA. Translation: CAIRTGQGAQGTE. The complete CDR3 protein is CAIRTGQGAQGTEAFF.

In the case of this clone: The sequence runs out 3 residues before the end of the CDR3; the remainder is reconstructed from the germline J gene. This chain connects TRBV5-1 to TRBJ2-3; 8 positions match TRBD2. V dropped 0 bases and J dropped 6; count of bases not matched to a gene: 6. Germline-derived CDR1 and CDR2 are SGHRS and YFSETQ. The CDR3 consists of 15 residues. Incomplete CDR3 DNA: TGCGCCAGCAGCTTGGCCTTAGCGGGATGGGATACG. Protein sequence: CASSLALAGWDT. The full CDR3 is CASSLALAGWDTQYF. The variable domain in full, completed from reference TRBV5-1 and TRBJ2-3, reads KAGVTQTPRYLIKTRGQQVTLSCSPISGHRSVSWYQQTPGQGLQFLFEYFSETQRNKGNFPGRFSGRQFSNSRSEMNVSTLELGDSALYLCASSLALAGWDTQYFGPGTRLTVL.

Remarks on this clone: The read comes to an end 3 residues before the CDR3 does, leaving the germline J gene to fill in the end. This chain joins TRBV7-6 and TRBJ1-1; 9 bases match TRBD1. Germline CDR1 SGHVS, CDR2 FNYEAQ. V lost 5 bases, J lost 5 bases, and 3 bases stayed unmatched. This CDR3 has 13 residues. The part of the CDR3 DNA that was read is TGTGCCAGCAGCACCGACAGGGGGACTGAA. It translates to CASSTDRGTE. The whole CDR3 region reads CASSTDRGTEAFF.

As to this clone: The read ends 3 residues early relative to the CDR3; the germline J gene fills the gap. The chain is built from TRBV19 and TRBJ2-5; 8 bases are shared with TRBD1. This CDR3 contains 13 residues. The V gene end was trimmed by 7 bases and the J gene end by 5 bases; junction bases not matched to a gene: 6. Germline V CDR1 and CDR2: LNHDA, SQIVND (reference sequence). CDR3 in amino acids: CASTPGGVETQYF. The covered CDR3 bases are TGTGCCAGTACACCAGGGGGCGTGGAGACC.